This TCR beta chain was retrieved from a study of shared clonotypes between healthy human individuals. The assay was immunoSEQ multiplex PCR, and TCRdb's table has in-frame clones only and misses some. The sample lists 2 million to 2.5 million clones; 85% to 95% were seen once. The germline CDR1 and CDR2 sequences are KGHSH and LQKENI. Trimming stripped 6 bases from V and 1 base from J, with 12 bases between. CDR3 length: 14 residues. With regard to this clone: The sample holds other DNA sequences that translate to the same CDR3.

The chain is built from TRBV18 and TRBJ2-5; maybe TRBD2 (5 bases). This receptor was obtained from a man younger than 35 in good health. Sequencing input: naive CD4+ T cells sorted from blood. Subset given: CD45RA+ positively selected. CDR3 nucleotides: TGTGCCAGCTCGCCTTTAACTAGCCAAGAGACCCAGTACTTC. Translating gives CASSPLTSQETQYF. Filled out from reference TRBV18 and TRBJ2-5, the complete variable domain reads NAGVMQNPRHLVRRRGQEARLRCSPMKGHSHVYWYRQLPEEGLKFMVYLQKENIIDESGMPKERFSAEFPKEGPSILRIQQVVRGDSAAYFCASSPLTSQETQYFGPGTRLLVL.